This T cell receptor (beta chain) stems from a study of PD-1 blockade in classical Hodgkin lymphoma. Time point reported: cycle 4 day 1 (C4D1), after less than seven weeks of nivolumab. No patient escaped relapse after autologous stem cell transplantation, and brentuximab vedotin exposure varied. Trimming took 7 bases from V and 8 from J, leaving 14 bases between them. The CDR3 runs 11 residues. Per germline, CDR1 SQVTM and CDR2 ANQGSEA. Using immunoSEQ multiplex PCR, the repertoire was profiled, and TCRdb retains in-frame clones only, with some absent. The sample has approximately 18,000 clones, 76% seen once; the top ten hold almost 40%.

The specimen comprised peripheral blood mononuclear cells (PBMCs), sampled before the fourth cycle of nivolumab. This receptor was taken from a human donor with classical Hodgkin lymphoma. The chain combines TRBV29-1 with TRBJ1-2; D is unresolved. The CDR3 here is CSAGRHDGYTF. The CDR3 DNA reads TGCAGCGCCGGAAGGCATGACGGCTACACCTTC.